Below are 20 T cell receptor beta chains sequenced from a single sample in a study of T cell repertoires in cytomegalovirus infection. TCRdb reprocessed the reads with MiXCR, giving one entry per CDR3 protein. The data show roughly 180,000 distinct CDR3 sequences, less than 25% seen once. These receptors lack a known antigen. Sample: CD8+ T cells from cultured PBMCs, taken from culture after CMV antigen stimulation. The receptors shown here come from a human donor in good health (CMV status not recorded). Some clones in this sample may be carry-over from other donors' samples.

This sequence joins TRBV7-2 and TRBJ1-1, with TRBD1 matching 9 bases. The CDR3 length is 12 residues. Germline assignment: CDR1 SGHTA and CDR2 FQGNSA. Trimming cost V 8 bases and J 4 bases; bases outside gene matches: 2. CDR3 in amino acids: CASGQGSTEAFF. The CDR3 DNA reads TGTGCCAGCGGACAGGGGAGCACTGAAGCTTTCTTT.

This clonotype was seen a few times. The chain has TRBV6-8 and TRBJ2-1; D not resolved. The CDR3 length is 14 residues. Germline V gene sequence: CDR1 MNHGY, CDR2 SAAAGT. V shed 2 bases and J shed 3 bases, with 8 bases lying between them. CDR3 nucleotide sequence: TGTGCCAGCAGTTACGGGCTGGGCTACAATGAGCAGTTCTTC. As protein: CASSYGLGYNEQFF.

The rearrangement links TRBV7-2 to TRBJ2-7; 9 positions agree with TRBD2. V trimming: 1 base; J trimming: 4 bases; junction bases outside the gene matches: 5. The CDR3 sequence is 15 residues long. In germline, CDR1 is SGHTA, CDR2 FQGNSA. The CDR3 loop is CASSLGPAGGYEQYF. Here the CDR3 DNA reads TGTGCCAGCAGCTTAGGCCCAGCGGGGGGATACGAGCAGTACTTC. The full variable domain, its missing parts supplied by reference TRBV7-2 and TRBJ2-7, is GAGVSQSPSNKVTEKGKDVELRCDPISGHTALYWYRQSLGQGLEFLIYFQGNSAPDKSGLPSDRFSAERTGGSVSTLTIQRTQQEDSAVYLCASSLGPAGGYEQYFGPGTRLTVT.

This chain connects TRBV7-2 to TRBJ2-3, with D tentatively TRBD2 (6 bases). V was shortened by 5 bases and J by 5 bases, with 20 bases between the two germline ends. Germline assignment: CDR1 SGHTA and CDR2 FQGNSA. CDR3 length: 16 amino acids. The CDR3 nucleotides are TGTGCCAGCAGCAATAAGACTAGTAGGGGCGGAGATACGCAGTATTTT. Amino acid sequence: CASSNKTSRGGDTQYF.

This clonotype was counted only a few times. The rearrangement uses TRBV7-2 and TRBJ2-6, with D unresolved. Germline CDR1 reads SGHTA; CDR2 reads FQGNSA. The CDR3 totals 14 residues. Between the trimmed V and J ends, which lost 10 bases and 0 bases, there was a span of 10 bases. The CDR3 reads CATPTLSGANVLTF. DNA of the CDR3: TGTGCCACCCCAACGCTCTCTGGGGCCAACGTCCTGACTTTC. The full variable domain, completed using reference TRBV7-2 and TRBJ2-6, is GAGVSQSPSNKVTEKGKDVELRCDPISGHTALYWYRQSLGQGLEFLIYFQGNSAPDKSGLPSDRFSAERTGGSVSTLTIQRTQQEDSAVYLCATPTLSGANVLTFGAGSRLTVL.

This clonotype was seen more than once but under ten times. The chain has TRBV11-3 and TRBJ2-3; a possible D gene is TRBD1 (7 bases). V lost 0 bases and J lost 6, with 16 bases in between. Germline V CDR1 and CDR2: SGHNT, YENEEA. The CDR3 runs 16 residues. CDR3 nucleotides: TGTGCCAGCAGCTTAGATCCGGCAGGGGGGATGGATACGCAGTATTTT. Encoded protein: CASSLDPAGGMDTQYF. The full variable domain, completed using reference TRBV11-3 and TRBJ2-3, is EAGVVQSPRYKIIEKKQPVAFWCNPISGHNTLYWYLQNLGQGPELLIRYENEEAVDDSQLPKDRFSAERLKGVDSTLKIQPAELGDSAVYLCASSLDPAGGMDTQYFGPGTRLTVL.

Only a few counts were recorded for this clonotype. The V and J genes are TRBV28 and TRBJ2-7, with 12 bases lining up with TRBD1. V dropped 8 bases and J dropped 4; count of bases not matched to a gene: 6. The germline V gene has CDR1 MDHEN and CDR2 SYDVKM. The CDR3 runs 14 residues. The CDR3 nucleotides read TGTGCCAGCCTCGGGACAGGGGGCTCGTACGAGCAGTACTTC. As protein: CASLGTGGSYEQYF.

The table lists this clonotype with a few counts. The chain is built from TRBV19 and TRBJ1-2, with D possibly TRBD1 on 6 matching bases. The V gene lost 5 bases and the J gene lost 5 bases, with 30 bases spanning the gap. The CDR3 loop spans 19 amino acids. Germline values: CDR1 LNHDA, CDR2 SQIVND (reference sequence). In DNA form, the CDR3 reads TGTGCCAGTAGTCTATCTTCCCGGTACAGGGAGGCTAATCAATATGGCTACACCTTC. Translated, it gives CASSLSSRYREANQYGYTF.

V usage is TRBV29-1 and J usage is TRBJ2-7; D gene ambiguous. There are 12 residues in the CDR3. The germline V gene encodes CDR1 SQVTM and CDR2 ANQGSEA. Deletions cut 3 bases from V and 9 bases from J, with 15 bases between. The CDR3 nucleotides are TGCAGCGTTGACTTTCCGGGCTTAGGGCAGTACTTC. It specifies CSVDFPGLGQYF.

The J gene is TRBJ1-2, the V gene TRBV20-1, with 9 bases lining up with TRBD1. The CDR3 runs 17 residues. Germline CDR1 is DFQATT and CDR2 is SNEGSKA (reference sequence). Unmatched junction bases numbered 12, after V lost 1 base and J lost 3 bases. CDR3 nucleotides: TGCAGTGCTAGAGCATCGGGACAGGGTGGTTGGGACTATGGCTACACCTTC. Translating gives CSARASGQGGWDYGYTF.

The J gene is TRBJ1-1, the V gene TRBV7-9; D gene ambiguous. From germline, CDR1 is SEHNR and CDR2 FQNEAQ (reference sequence). The CDR3 runs to 13 residues. V gave up 2 bases and J gave up 1 base, with 5 bases separating them. The CDR3 DNA follows: TGTGCCAGCAGCTTATGGGAGAACACTGAAGCTTTCTTT. Translating it yields CASSLWENTEAFF.

The table lists this clonotype with a few counts. The chain joins TRBV4-1 to TRBJ1-1; 9 nucleotides line up with TRBD1. Per germline, CDR1 MGHRA and CDR2 YSYEKL. Losses at the gene ends were 4 bases for V and 2 bases for J; bases not matched to a gene: 5. CDR3 length: 15 amino acids. The CDR3 here is CASSRDRGVNTEAFF. The CDR3, as DNA: TGCGCCAGCAGCCGAGACAGGGGGGTCAACACTGAAGCTTTCTTT.

The chain links TRBV7-8 to TRBJ1-1, with D possibly matching TRBD1 (6 bases). The ends were cut back, 3 bases at V and 4 bases at J, with 9 bases in the middle. Germline CDR1 SGHVS, CDR2 FQNEAQ. The CDR3 contains 13 residues. CDR3 sequence: CASSFYRVTEAFF. In DNA, the CDR3 is TGTGCCAGCAGCTTTTACAGGGTCACTGAAGCTTTCTTT.

V is TRBV6-6 and J is TRBJ1-1; D perhaps matches TRBD1 (5 bases). Trimming took 7 bases from V and 1 from J, leaving 13 bases between them. Germline V gene data show CDR1 as MNHNY and CDR2 as SVGAGI (reference sequence). The CDR3 sequence is 14 residues long. In DNA, the CDR3 is TGTGCCAGCAAACTAGAACAGGCGAACACTGAAGCTTTCTTT. This gives the protein CASKLEQANTEAFF.

This clonotype was observed many times. This chain uses TRBV4-2 with TRBJ2-1, with 10 nucleotides matching TRBD2. This CDR3 is built from 18 residues. The V segment lost 1 base and the J segment 6 bases; nucleotides outside the gene matches: 12. The germline V gene encodes CDR1 LGHNA and CDR2 YNFKEQ. CDR3 sequence: CASSQGMAGTSAINEQFF. The DNA for the CDR3 is TGTGCCAGCAGCCAAGGGATGGCCGGGACTAGCGCGATCAATGAGCAGTTCTTC.

This clonotype turned up a few times. The rearrangement links TRBV6-5 to TRBJ1-2; D might be TRBD1 (5 bases). The CDR3 has 16 residues. V was pared by 0 bases and J by 8 bases, with 19 bases between. Germline V gene lookup returns CDR1 MNHEY and CDR2 SVGAGI. This CDR3 reads CASSYSPGGILDGYTF. The DNA of the CDR3 is TGTGCCAGCAGTTACTCCCCCGGGGGGATTCTAGACGGCTACACCTTC.

This clonotype was seen a handful of times. This chain uses TRBV7-2 with TRBJ2-4; 10 bases are a match to TRBD2. The J segment lost 0 bases and the V segment lost 4 bases, leaving 6 bases of the junction unmatched. Germline values: CDR1 SGHTA, CDR2 FQGNSA. This CDR3 is built from 17 residues. CDR3 region: CASSSRTSGVAKNIQYF. The CDR3 DNA reads TGTGCCAGCAGCTCAAGGACTAGCGGAGTAGCCAAAAACATTCAGTACTTC.

The gene calls are TRBV7-8 and TRBJ2-7, with D tentatively TRBD2 (6 bases). The CDR3 extends over 16 amino acids. The V end lost 2 bases, the J end lost 0 bases, and 14 bases lay between the germline ends. The germline V gene encodes CDR1 SGHVS and CDR2 FQNEAQ. CDR3 residues: CASSLRPAGISYEQYF. For the CDR3, the DNA is TGTGCCAGCAGCTTACGCCCAGCGGGTATCTCCTACGAGCAGTACTTC.

Only a few counts were recorded for this clonotype. This chain's CDR3 is CASSIGAASTDTQYF. As DNA, the CDR3 is TGTGCCAGTAGTATCGGGGCCGCTAGCACAGATACGCAGTATTTT. This chain connects TRBV19 to TRBJ2-3; the D gene could be TRBD1 or TRBD2 (5 bases each). The V end lost 3 bases, the J end lost 0 bases, and 10 bases lay between the germline ends. Germline values: CDR1 LNHDA, CDR2 SQIVND (reference sequence). The CDR3 covers 15 residues.

As DNA, the CDR3 is TGTGCCAGCAGTTGGACAGCGAGCTCCTACGAGCAGTACTTC. It codes for CASSWTASSYEQYF. The rearrangement uses TRBV6-2 or TRBV6-3 and TRBJ2-7; D may be TRBD1 (6 bases). V lost 4 bases, J lost 0 bases, and 10 bases lay in between. The CDR3 covers 14 residues. Looked up from germline, CDR1 is MNHEY and CDR2 is SVGEGT.